A single sample gave rise to the 14 T cell receptor beta chains below, sequenced in a study of chemoradiotherapy in HPV16-positive cancers. Clones were read by immunoSEQ multiplex PCR, and TCRdb kept only the in-frame ones, dropping some. Among around 29,000 clones listed, nearly 95% were seen once. The sequences come from blood, collected from a patient who underwent chemoradiotherapy. These receptors originate from a human donor with HPV-associated anogenital cancer.

The V gene is TRBV5-5, the J gene TRBJ2-3; 10 bases are a match to TRBD2. The CDR3 runs to 16 residues. With V trimmed by 1 base and J by 2 bases, 4 bases remained unmatched. Germline CDR1 reads SGHKS; CDR2 reads YYEKEE (reference sequence). CDR3 loop: CASSLRTSGNTDTQYF. CDR3 coding DNA: TGTGCCAGCAGCTTGAGGACTAGCGGCAACACAGATACGCAGTATTTT.

J is TRBJ2-7 and V is TRBV18; 7 bases line up with TRBD1. The CDR3 runs 12 residues. The germline V gene has CDR1 KGHSH and CDR2 LQKENI. With V trimmed by 2 bases and J by 6 bases, 1 base remained unmatched. CDR3: CASSPAGGEQYF. The DNA for the CDR3 is TGTGCCAGCTCACCAGCAGGGGGCGAGCAGTACTTC.

The genes are TRBV19 and TRBJ2-2; D unresolved. Germline-derived CDR1 and CDR2 are LNHDA and SQIVND (reference sequence). The V gene lost 3 bases and the J gene lost 5 bases, with 7 bases spanning the gap. CDR3 length: 13 amino acids. The CDR3 DNA sequence: TGTGCCAGTAGTATTCGGCTAACCGGGGAGCTGTTTTTT. Amino acids: CASSIRLTGELFF.

The chain uses TRBV5-6 and TRBJ2-7, with 12 positions matching TRBD2. J was trimmed by 7 bases and V by 3 bases; bases with no gene match: 14. This CDR3 contains 17 residues. Germline V lookup: CDR1 SGHDT, CDR2 YYEEEE. The CDR3 DNA reads TGTGCCAGCAGCTCACGTGGCGTGACTAGCGGGAGTGGAGAGCAGTACTTC. As protein: CASSSRGVTSGSGEQYF.

The chain joins TRBV4-3 to TRBJ1-1; unclear D gene. CDR3 length: 14 amino acids. Trimming took 0 bases from V and 4 from J, leaving 9 bases between them. CDR1 is LGHNA and CDR2 is YSLEER in the germline V gene. This CDR3 is CASSQEALSTEAFF. The CDR3 nucleotides read TGCGCCAGCAGCCAAGAAGCACTTAGCACTGAAGCTTTCTTT.

This chain connects TRBV28 to TRBJ1-4, with TRBD1 matching over 8 bases. V shed 6 bases and J 7 bases; nucleotides not matched to a gene: 10. The CDR3 consists of 15 residues. CDR1 is MDHEN, CDR2 SYDVKM, per germline. This CDR3 is CASSHTQGVGEKLFF. For the CDR3, the DNA is TGTGCCAGCAGCCACACACAGGGGGTGGGTGAAAAACTGTTTTTT.

CDR3 sequence: CASRGIYTGELFF. CDR3 nucleotides: TGCGCCAGCAGAGGGATCTACACCGGGGAGCTGTTTTTT. The chain employs TRBV4-3 and TRBJ2-2; D remains ambiguous. The CDR3 is made up of 13 amino acids. Trimming removed 6 bases at V and 3 bases at J, with 8 bases between. The germline CDR1 and CDR2 sequences are LGHNA and YSLEER.

This chain connects TRBV5-6 to TRBJ1-4; D is perhaps TRBD1 (5 bases). CDR3 size: 14 residues. Trimming took 0 bases from V and 4 from J, leaving 7 bases between them. Germline V gene data show CDR1 as SGHDT and CDR2 as YYEEEE. DNA for the CDR3: TGTGCCAGCAGCTTGGACAGGAATAATGAAAAACTGTTTTTT. Protein sequence: CASSLDRNNEKLFF.

This clone was detected only once. The genes are TRBV5-1 and TRBJ2-1; D ambiguous. There are 12 residues in the CDR3. With 5 bases removed from V and 1 base from J, the gap between germline ends came to 4 bases. Germline CDR1 SGHRS, CDR2 YFSETQ. The CDR3 nucleotides read TGCGCCAGCAGGGAGTCCTACAATGAGCAGTTCTTC. This encodes CASRESYNEQFF.

V gene TRBV7-2 combines with J gene TRBJ2-7, with D possibly being TRBD2 (6 bases). This CDR3 is built from 15 residues. Germline assignment: CDR1 SGHTA and CDR2 FQGNSA. The germline V and J ends were trimmed by 5 bases and 6 bases, with 20 bases remaining between them. The CDR3 is CASSPKEGRRFEQYF. The CDR3 region has the DNA TGTGCCAGCAGCCCCAAGGAGGGAAGGAGATTCGAGCAGTACTTC. The full variable domain, in which reference TRBV7-2 and TRBJ2-7 provide the parts outside the CDR3, is GAGVSQSPSNKVTEKGKDVELRCDPISGHTALYWYRQSLGQGLEFLIYFQGNSAPDKSGLPSDRFSAERTGGSVSTLTIQRTQQEDSAVYLCASSPKEGRRFEQYFGPGTRLTVT.

The chain employs TRBV27 and TRBJ1-4; D possibly corresponds to TRBD1 (5 bases). Trimming cost V 2 bases and J 3 bases, with 16 bases left between them. The CDR3 is made up of 17 amino acids. Germline CDR1 and CDR2: MNHEY and SMNVEV (reference sequence). The CDR3 region is CASSLGGGAGANEKLFF. In DNA, the CDR3 is TGTGCCAGCAGTTTAGGGGGAGGGGCGGGAGCTAATGAAAAACTGTTTTTT.

This chain uses TRBV6-6 with TRBJ2-1, with D perhaps matching TRBD1 (6 bases). The CDR3 sequence is 14 residues long. Germline V CDR1 and CDR2: MNHNY, SVGAGI (reference sequence). Trimming pared 8 bases from V and 3 bases from J, leaving 14 bases between. As DNA, the CDR3 is TGTGCCAGCGGCGACAGGTCAGACTACAATGAGCAGTTCTTC. It codes for CASGDRSDYNEQFF.

This clone appeared once. The rearrangement uses TRBV27 and TRBJ2-7; 8 bases line up with TRBD1. Germline CDR1 reads MNHEY; CDR2 reads SMNVEV (reference sequence). The ends lost 5 bases at V and 4 bases at J; junction bases unmatched: 7. The CDR3 is 14 amino acids. The CDR3, as DNA: TGTGCCAGCAGTGCTTCAGGGGGCGCGTACGAGCAGTACTTC. This translates into CASSASGGAYEQYF.

This clone was observed once. The rearrangement uses TRBV7-2 and TRBJ1-5; D not certain. Germline lookup yields CDR1 SGHTA and CDR2 FQGNSA. V dropped 4 bases and J dropped 7 bases, with 11 bases sitting between them. This CDR3 has 13 residues. The CDR3 sequence: CASSYPGSQPQHF. DNA for the CDR3: TGTGCCAGCAGCTACCCAGGTTCCCAGCCCCAGCATTTT.